These 16 T cell receptor beta chains came from one sample sequenced in a study of shared clonotypes between healthy human individuals. Sequencing used immunoSEQ multiplex PCR; TCRdb keeps in-frame clones, though not all of them. The data contain 1,400,000 or so clones, 98% to 99% of them singletons. The sequencing sample was made of naive CD4+ T cells sorted from blood. Sample subset: CD45RA+ positively selected. These receptors were taken from a man aged 25 to 40 in good health.

This clone has just one count. V gene TRBV10-3 combines with J gene TRBJ1-1, with D possibly matching TRBD1 (5 bases). Trimming left V 10 bases short and J 3 bases short, with 15 bases between. The CDR3 is 13 amino acids. Germline V CDR1 and CDR2: ENHRY, SYGVKD. As DNA, the CDR3 is TGTGCCAGCCACCGGGACTTACACACTGAAGCTTTCTTT. It encodes CASHRDLHTEAFF.

This chain uses TRBV18 with TRBJ2-7; D call uncertain. Germline V gene lookup returns CDR1 KGHSH and CDR2 LQKENI. V shed 4 bases and J shed 2 bases, with 6 bases lying between them. The CDR3 runs to 12 residues. In DNA, the CDR3 is TGTGCCAGCTCACGGGAAGCCTACGAGCAGTACTTC. It is translated as CASSREAYEQYF.

The chain has TRBV7-2 and TRBJ2-7, with 10 bases aligning to TRBD1. CDR1 SGHTA and CDR2 FQGNSA come from the germline V gene. The CDR3 extends over 15 amino acids. Trimming at V came to 1 base and at J to 7 bases, leaving 7 bases not matched to a gene. CDR3: CASSLVMMDRGEQYF. CDR3 DNA: TGTGCCAGCAGCTTAGTTATGATGGACAGGGGGGAGCAGTACTTC.

The genes are TRBV27 and TRBJ2-5; D remains ambiguous. The length of the CDR3 is 13 residues. The germline V gene has CDR1 MNHEY and CDR2 SMNVEV (reference sequence). Between the trimmed V and J ends, which lost 7 bases and 0 bases, there was a span of 9 bases. CDR3 amino acids: CASMHANQETQYF. CDR3 coding DNA: TGTGCCAGCATGCACGCTAACCAAGAGACCCAGTACTTC.

V gene TRBV5-6 combines with J gene TRBJ2-1; 8 nucleotides agree with TRBD1. V lost 4 bases and J lost 15; bases outside the gene matches: 6. The CDR3 has 11 residues. Germline CDR1 and CDR2: SGHDT and YYEEEE. For the CDR3, the DNA is TGTGCCAGCAGCCCTGGACAGGGATGGTTCTTC. Its protein is CASSPGQGWFF.

This clone was seen just once. The CDR3 region is CASRGVSEAFF. The CDR3 DNA is TGTGCCAGTAGGGGGGTATCTGAAGCTTTCTTT. The V gene is TRBV19, the J gene TRBJ1-1; the D gene is possibly TRBD1 (5 bases). Germline lookup yields CDR1 LNHDA and CDR2 SQIVND (reference sequence). The CDR3 sequence is 11 residues long. Between the trimmed V and J ends, which lost 6 bases and 6 bases, there was a span of 8 bases.

V and J are TRBV9 and TRBJ1-1; weak D call: TRBD1 (5 bases). Germline V gene data show CDR1 as SGDLS and CDR2 as YYNGEE. The CDR3 is 15 residues long. Trimming cost V 0 bases and J 2 bases, with 11 bases left between them. CDR3 region: CASSVASGRNTEAFF. The CDR3 nucleotides are TGTGCCAGCAGCGTAGCTTCAGGGAGAAACACTGAAGCTTTCTTT.

The chain couples TRBV28 to TRBJ1-3; a possible D gene is TRBD1 (6 bases). Germline V gene sequence: CDR1 MDHEN, CDR2 SYDVKM. The CDR3 extends over 16 amino acids. The V end was cut by 5 bases, the J end by 2 bases, with 16 bases between. CDR3: CASSAHVGGPGNTIYF. CDR3 nucleotide sequence: TGTGCCAGCAGTGCACACGTCGGGGGGCCTGGAAACACCATATATTTT. The whole variable domain, remainder taken from reference TRBV28 and TRBJ1-3, is DVKVTQSSRYLVKRTGEKVFLECVQDMDHENMFWYRQDPGLGLRLIYFSYDVKMKEKGDIPEGYSVSREKKERFSLILESASTNQTSMYLCASSAHVGGPGNTIYFGEGSWLTVV.

V is TRBV21-1 and J is TRBJ2-7. TRBV21-1 is assigned pseudogene status. The CDR3 extends over 14 amino acids. Written as DNA, the CDR3 is TGTGCCAGCAGCCCCCGGCATCTATCCTACGAGCAGTACTTC. Protein product: CASSPRHLSYEQYF.

The chain recombines TRBV7-9 with TRBJ1-3, with D possibly matching TRBD1 (5 bases). The CDR3 extends over 15 amino acids. The germline V gene encodes CDR1 SEHNR and CDR2 FQNEAQ (reference sequence). Trimming took off 5 bases at V and 0 bases at J, with 11 bases between the two ends. CDR3 in DNA: TGTGCCAGCAGCCTAGACAGAAACTCTGGAAACACCATATATTTT. It encodes CASSLDRNSGNTIYF.

This clone occurred once. The chain uses TRBV5-1 and TRBJ2-5; D uncertain. V lost 2 bases and J lost 6, with 23 bases in between. There are 17 residues in the CDR3. In germline, CDR1 is SGHRS, CDR2 YFSETQ. The chain's CDR3 is CASSFAPYSRGGQTQYF. For the CDR3, the DNA is TGCGCCAGCAGCTTCGCCCCCTATAGTCGCGGTGGGCAGACCCAGTACTTC.

The chain joins TRBV29-1 to TRBJ1-1, with D possibly TRBD1 on 5 matching bases. Trimming pared 2 bases from V and 4 bases from J, leaving 11 bases between. Per germline, CDR1 SQVTM and CDR2 ANQGSEA. The CDR3 consists of 13 residues. CDR3 loop: CSVERGMGTEAFF. In DNA, the CDR3 is TGCAGCGTTGAAAGGGGCATGGGCACTGAAGCTTTCTTT.

The chain is built from TRBV6-5 and TRBJ1-2; TRBD1 aligns across 7 bases. The length of the CDR3 is 13 residues. The V gene's germline CDR1 is MNHEY and CDR2 SVGAGI. After removal of 0 bases from V and 8 bases from J, the junction contained 3 bases not matched to a gene. In nucleotides, the CDR3 is TGTGCCAGCAGTTACTCCGGGACAGTCGGCTACACCTTC. Amino acid sequence: CASSYSGTVGYTF.

The chain's CDR3 is CASKEYTDTQYF. The CDR3 DNA reads as TGTGCCAGCAAGGAGTACACAGATACGCAGTATTTT. The rearrangement joins TRBV6-6 to TRBJ2-3; D gene unclear. The CDR3 contains 12 residues. V lost 7 bases and J lost 2, with 7 bases in between. The germline V gene encodes CDR1 MNHNY and CDR2 SVGAGI (reference sequence).

The chain couples TRBV5-6 to TRBJ2-3; 7 bases are a match to TRBD1. The CDR3 is made up of 16 amino acids. Trimming took 4 bases from V and 1 from J; bases not matched to a gene: 9. CDR1 and CDR2 (germline): SGHDT, YYEEEE. Here the CDR3 DNA reads TGTGCCAGCAGCCGGACGACAGGGTCGGGCACAGATACGCAGTATTTT. It specifies CASSRTTGSGTDTQYF.

This chain joins TRBV29-1 and TRBJ1-1; 8 bases fit TRBD1. CDR1 and CDR2 (germline): SQVTM, ANQGSEA. The CDR3 is 12 amino acids. V dropped 8 bases and J dropped 3; count of bases not matched to a gene: 5. In DNA, the CDR3 is TGCAGCACCGGACAGGGCGACACTGAAGCTTTCTTT. It encodes CSTGQGDTEAFF.